This T cell receptor (beta chain) was documented in a study of blood T cell repertoires in COVID-19. Study background: Samples of COVID-19 (acute and convalescent) were obtained from the United States, Italy and Spain. From T cells, B-cell-depleted T cells, or PBMCs came the material, which was cDNA or gDNA.

In the authors' methods: Amplification with reference gene primers provided the estimates of nucleated cell counts. Sequencing used immunoSEQ multiplex PCR; TCRdb keeps in-frame clones, though not all of them. V and J calls and clone size are copied from that table; D and trimming were computed from the DNA. In the table there are around 170,000 clones, approximately 79% of which are singletons. CDR3 size: 13 residues. Trimming removed 8 bases from V and 5 bases from J, with 10 bases in between. Per the germline V gene, CDR1 is ENHRY and CDR2 is SYGVKD. The sequenced material came from peripheral blood. The chain carries TRBV10-3 and TRBJ1-6; no definite D call. This TCR was sampled from a man aged 30 to 39 with active or convalescent COVID-19. The CDR3 here is CAISLGNNSPLHF. The CDR3, as DNA: TGTGCCATCTCGCTAGGAAATAATTCACCCCTCCACTTT.